This TCR beta chain was recovered during a study of cytomegalovirus exposure and HLA in healthy donors. Comment on this clone: What it binds is unknown.

This PCR relied on a set of 60 Vbeta primers and 13 Jbeta primers. In the study's own analysis: In a later analysis, about 9.9 million of 75 million to 90 million unique beta chains occurred in at least two donors. Clones were sequenced by immunoSEQ multiplex PCR, and TCRdb holds only the in-frame ones, with some missing. V, J and clone size reflect that table, while D and trimming were determined from the DNA. The repertoire consists of about 110,000 clones, with about 13% occurring once and the leading ten covering approximately 15%. The CDR3 has 14 residues. Germline CDR1 is SQVTM and CDR2 is ANQGSEA. Trimming took off 7 bases at V and 3 bases at J, with 16 bases between the two ends. Findings and caveats of the study: Whilst most TCR sequences proved rare, a subset of public TCRs occurred across many donors. The study assumed roughly uniform donor sequencing depth for presence/absence analyses. The Asian-associated ancestry cluster reportedly had fewer N-insertions than the roughly 670-donor mean in a later analysis.

Sample: PBMCs. This receptor was obtained from a man between 35 and 55 years old in good health and CMV-seropositive. The chain couples TRBV29-1 to TRBJ2-1; D might be TRBD2 (6 bases). The CDR3 DNA reads as TGCAGCGCCTCGGAGGGCCCCTACTACAATGAGCAGTTCTTC. Translating gives CSASEGPYYNEQFF.